This TCR beta chain emerged from a study of cytomegalovirus exposure and HLA in healthy donors. About the research overall: An earlier analysis identified 120 million or so unique TCR beta sequences in about 200 million T cells.

Germline CDR1 is SGHRS and CDR2 is YFSETQ. Trimming took 4 bases from V and 3 from J; bases not matched to a gene: 7. The CDR3 is 15 amino acids. Study-level points and caveats: Most subjects had HLA-A and HLA-B alleles reportedly predicted accurately by TCR beta sequences.

It was with 60 Vbeta and 13 Jbeta primers that the PCR ran. Libraries were prepared by immunoSEQ multiplex PCR; TCRdb keeps only in-frame clonotypes and omits some of them. The top ten clones hold approximately 2% of a sample with around 300,000 clones, approximately 84% of them seen once. This clone occurred once. Its antigen is not identified. Sequencing was carried out using PBMCs. This clonotype originated in a woman in her 40s in good health and CMV-seropositive. The rearrangement uses TRBV5-1 and TRBJ2-7, with 10 bases lining up with TRBD2. Here the CDR3 reads CASSLAGANFYEQYF. The CDR3 coding sequence is TGCGCCAGCAGCCTAGCGGGGGCAAACTTCTACGAGCAGTACTTC.